The 16 T cell receptor beta chains in this list originate from one sample, sequenced in a study of read filtering for tumor transcriptome and immune sequencing. Molecular barcoded adaptors covering alpha/delta and beta/gamma chains were used on roughly 400 ng RNA. TCRdb reanalysed the reads using MiXCR and keeps one entry per CDR3 protein. The repertoire holds approximately 23,000 distinct CDR3 sequences, with under 25% as singletons. Sequenced material: a population of CD138-negative cells sorted from bone marrow. The receptors shown here come from a donor at least 40 years old with multiple myeloma.

This clonotype occurred a few times. The rearrangement links TRBV29-1 to TRBJ2-5, with D hard to call. The CDR3 contains 11 residues. The V gene lost 1 base and the J gene lost 4 bases, with 4 bases spanning the gap. The germline V gene has CDR1 SQVTM and CDR2 ANQGSEA. DNA for the CDR3: TGCAGCGTTGAAGGGTTAGAGACCCAGTACTTC. Translated, it gives CSVEGLETQYF.

In the case of this clonotype: One junction end does not reproduce the germline sequence, and a read error may be involved. The J gene is TRBJ2-1, the V gene TRBV19; D is undetermined. This CDR3 spans 11 amino acids. Per germline, CDR1 LNHDA and CDR2 SQIVND (reference sequence). CDR3 nucleotides: TGTGCCAGTAGGTCGGGCAATGGGCAGTCCTTC. This sequence encodes CASRSGNGQSF.

This clonotype was recorded at least ten times. The rearrangement uses TRBV6-5 and TRBJ2-1; TRBD2 matches 11 bases. Germline loops: CDR1 MNHEY, CDR2 SVGAGI. The CDR3 is 15 amino acids. V shed 6 bases, J shed 4 bases, and the junction held 5 bases outside the gene matches. CDR3 bases: TGTGCCAGCAGACCATCTAGCGGGGGGTACAATGAGCAGTTCTTC. Amino acid sequence: CASRPSSGGYNEQFF.

V and J are TRBV7-2 and TRBJ2-3; tentatively, D is TRBD1 (6 bases). This CDR3 contains 13 residues. The germline CDR1 and CDR2 sequences are SGHTA and FQGNSA. V was pared by 4 bases and J by 8 bases, with 13 bases between. The CDR3 DNA follows: TGTGCCAGCAGCTCCGTGGGCAGGGGTACGCAGTATTTT. This sequence encodes CASSSVGRGTQYF.

On this clonotype itself: The conserved phenylalanine or tryptophan normally closing the CDR3 is absent here, so this likely arose from a read error. The chain recombines TRBV5-1 with TRBJ2-7; TRBD2 is a possible D gene (6 bases). Germline V gene data show CDR1 as SGHRS and CDR2 as YFSETQ. V lost 2 bases, J lost 5 bases, and 17 bases lay in between. The CDR3 loop spans 15 amino acids. CDR3 amino acids: CASSFDGSAPHEQYL. DNA for the CDR3: TGCGCCAGCAGCTTCGACGGGAGTGCCCCACACGAGCAGTACCTC.

At least ten counts were recorded for this clonotype. J is TRBJ1-1 and V is TRBV20-1; perhaps TRBD1 as D (5 bases). The CDR3 has 14 residues. Per the germline V gene, CDR1 is DFQATT and CDR2 is SNEGSKA (reference sequence). V dropped 0 bases and J dropped 6 bases, with 14 bases sitting between them. CDR3 nucleotides: TGCAGTGCTAGAGATCAGGGTATAAGGGCTGAAGCTTTCTTT. It translates to CSARDQGIRAEAFF.

This chain connects TRBV12-3 or TRBV12-4 to TRBJ2-1; 10 positions agree with TRBD2. The CDR3 is made up of 15 amino acids. V was clipped by 3 bases and J by 3 bases; unmatched bases: 2. CDR3 coding DNA: TGTGCCAGCAGTTTCCTAGCGGGAGTCTACAATGAGCAGTTCTTC. It yields the protein CASSFLAGVYNEQFF.

This clonotype was counted many times. This chain joins TRBV24-1 and TRBJ2-3; D unclear. V gave up 1 base and J gave up 2 bases, with 12 bases separating them. CDR3 size: 16 residues. Germline V gene data show CDR1 as KGHDR and CDR2 as SFDVKD. CDR3 nucleotides: TGTGCCACCAGTGATTTTGGTCTAGGGCCCACAGATACGCAGTATTTT. Residues: CATSDFGLGPTDTQYF.

This clonotype was counted many times. CDR3 in DNA: TGTGCCAGCAGCGCCGACACGGTCGGCACAGATACGCAGTATTTT. Residues: CASSADTVGTDTQYF. This chain links TRBV9 with TRBJ2-3; D not certain. V was clipped by 3 bases and J by 1 base, with 12 bases between them. CDR3 length: 15 amino acids. Germline loops: CDR1 SGDLS, CDR2 YYNGEE.

At least ten counts were recorded for this clonotype. The chain is built from TRBV4-2 and TRBJ2-2; D unclear. The CDR3 is 15 amino acids. From germline, CDR1 is LGHNA and CDR2 YNFKEQ. With 1 base removed from V and 3 bases from J, the gap between germline ends came to 9 bases. The CDR3, as DNA: TGTGCCAGCAGCCAAGGTTTCGGCCACACCGGGGAGCTGTTTTTT. The encoded protein is CASSQGFGHTGELFF.

In the case of this clonotype: A much larger clone is a single base away; this may be a read error. V and J are TRBV6-5 and TRBJ2-5, with D perhaps given as TRBD1 or TRBD2 (5 bases each). The CDR3 contains 13 residues. V was shortened by 5 bases and J by 8 bases, with 15 bases between the two germline ends. Germline CDR1 is MNHEY and CDR2 is SVGAGI. The CDR3 DNA reads as TGTGCCAGCAGTCCCCTTGGGGGAGATACCCAGTACTTC. This encodes CASSPLGGDTQYF.

V and J are TRBV19 and TRBJ1-2; D is unresolved. V was shortened by 4 bases and J by 4 bases, with 13 bases between the two germline ends. CDR1 LNHDA and CDR2 SQIVND come from the germline V gene (reference sequence). The CDR3 has 14 residues. The DNA for the CDR3 is TGTGCCAGTAGTAAGGGCGAGGGATCCTATGGCTACACCTTC. It translates to CASSKGEGSYGYTF.

For this clonotype: Given a far larger clone just one base away, this is likely a sequencing read error. The V and J genes are TRBV3-2 and TRBJ2-7; the DNA was not compared with TRBD2, the D call given in the table. TRBV3-2 is flagged as a pseudogene. The CDR3 spans 15 residues. CDR3 sequence: CASSQGPAGGREQYF. CDR3 nucleotides: TGTGCCAGCAGCCAAGGCCCAGCGGGAGGGCGAGAGCAGTACTTC.

This clonotype was counted at least ten times. The CDR3 here is CASSLGGKPYEQYF. As DNA, the CDR3 is TGTGCCAGCAGCTTAGGGGGGAAGCCCTACGAGCAGTACTTC. The chain links TRBV7-2 to TRBJ2-7; D may be TRBD1 or TRBD2 (5 bases each). The CDR3 sequence is 14 residues long. Germline CDR1 is SGHTA and CDR2 is FQGNSA. Trimming removed 1 base from V and 2 bases from J, with 9 bases in between. The complete variable domain, with remaining parts taken from reference TRBV7-2 and TRBJ2-7, reads GAGVSQSPSNKVTEKGKDVELRCDPISGHTALYWYRQSLGQGLEFLIYFQGNSAPDKSGLPSDRFSAERTGGSVSTLTIQRTQQEDSAVYLCASSLGGKPYEQYFGPGTRLTVT.

Of note for this clonotype: A much larger clone lies a single base off, so this may be a read error. The chain has TRBV10-3 and TRBJ1-1; TRBD1 agrees at 7 bases. CDR1 is ENHRY, CDR2 SYGVKD, per germline. J gave up 3 bases and V 5 bases, and 15 bases lay outside the gene matches. The CDR3 has 17 residues. The CDR3 protein is CAISSGPTGVGHTEAFF. CDR3 in DNA: TGTGCCATCAGTTCGGGGCCCACAGGGGTGGGGCACACTGAAGCTTTCTTT.

This clonotype was detected many times. The V and J genes are TRBV4-2 and TRBJ2-1, with D perhaps matching TRBD2 (5 bases). There are 14 residues in the CDR3. Looked up from germline, CDR1 is LGHNA and CDR2 is YNFKEQ. V lost 4 bases and J lost 7, with 14 bases in between. The CDR3 loop reads CASSPSRGRNEQFF. CDR3 sequence (DNA): TGTGCCAGCAGCCCTTCGCGAGGGCGAAATGAGCAGTTCTTC.